This TCR beta chain came from a study of shared clonotypes between healthy human individuals. Study at large: For every donor, three CD4 naive, three CD4 memory, two CD8 naive and one CD8 memory plates were used. Notes on the study in general: Non-shared clonotypes were found to have lower generation probabilities than the clonotypes that were shared by all four of the sorted-subset donors.

The CDR3 runs to 17 residues. Trimming cost V 2 bases and J 0 bases, with 15 bases left between them. Points on this clone: Its antigen is unidentified.

CCR7-negative CD45RA+ TemRA cells were pooled with CD45RO+ cells for CD8 memory. Deep level was the assay's run setting. Measured with immunoSEQ multiplex PCR; TCRdb has only the in-frame clones, and not every one. The sample lists tens of thousands of clones; 50% to 70% were seen once. This receptor was obtained from a man younger than 40 in good health. The sample was memory CD8+ T cells sorted from blood. Specified subset: CD45RO+ cells pooled with CCR7-negative TemRA cells. The rearrangement links TRBV5-3 to TRBJ1-5; D is undetermined. TRBV5-3 is an ORF for which the function is uncertain. The chain's CDR3 is CARSFVPSGDSNQPQHF. CDR3 coding DNA: TGTGCCAGAAGCTTTGTTCCCTCCGGGGATAGCAATCAGCCCCAGCATTTT.